These 28 T cell receptor beta chains were sequenced from one sample in a study of cytomegalovirus exposure and HLA in healthy donors. Primers: 60 Vbeta forward and 13 Jbeta reverse. Measured with immunoSEQ multiplex PCR; TCRdb has only the in-frame clones, and not every one. The data contain tens of thousands of clones, about four fifths of them singletons. Sample: PBMCs. The receptor source for this set is a man aged 50 to 59 in good health and CMV-seropositive.

The chain links TRBV30 to TRBJ1-5, with a possible D match to TRBD1 (6 bases). There are 13 residues in the CDR3. Germline V gives CDR1 GTSNPN, CDR2 SVGIG (reference sequence). The V end lost 5 bases, the J end lost 4 bases, and 12 bases lay between the germline ends. The CDR3 sequence: CAWADSPNQPQHF. In DNA form, the CDR3 reads TGTGCCTGGGCGGACAGTCCGAATCAGCCCCAGCATTTT.

The chain is built from TRBV6-1 and TRBJ1-2; D is uncertain. The V gene's germline CDR1 is MNHNS and CDR2 SASEGT. The CDR3 runs 14 residues. V lost 4 bases to trimming and J lost 4 bases, with 13 bases between them. The CDR3 DNA follows: TGTGCCAGCAGTGTCCGCGATGGGAGCTATGGCTACACCTTC. Translation: CASSVRDGSYGYTF.

This chain links TRBV27 with TRBJ1-2, with TRBD1 matching 10 bases. Unmatched junction bases numbered 8, after V lost 3 bases and J lost 7 bases. This CDR3 is built from 15 residues. Germline CDR1 is MNHEY and CDR2 is SMNVEV (reference sequence). CDR3 nucleotide sequence: TGTGCCAGCAGTTTTAGGGGACAGGGGCAGACTGGCTACACCTTC. Residues: CASSFRGQGQTGYTF.

The rearrangement uses TRBV21-1 and TRBJ1-2; the table's D gene call, TRBD1, was not cross checked with the DNA. TRBV21-1 is deemed a pseudogene. The CDR3 totals 13 residues. The CDR3 coding sequence is TGTGCCAGCAACCTCCAGGTGGCGAATGGCTACACCTTC. Residues: CASNLQVANGYTF.

V and J are TRBV4-3 and TRBJ1-1; D might be TRBD1 (5 bases). Per germline, CDR1 LGHNA and CDR2 YSLEER. V was clipped by 4 bases and J by 7 bases, with 16 bases between them. The CDR3 consists of 14 residues. CDR3 loop: CASSRTGVEDEAFF. The CDR3 nucleotides are TGCGCCAGCAGCCGCACGGGGGTCGAGGATGAAGCTTTCTTT.

J is TRBJ1-2 and V is TRBV18; D is unclear. Germline V gene lookup returns CDR1 KGHSH and CDR2 LQKENI. The V and J ends lost 5 bases and 2 bases respectively, with 15 bases between them. This CDR3 has 15 residues. The CDR3 sequence: CASSIGSGGNYGYTF. CDR3 in DNA: TGTGCCAGCTCAATCGGGTCAGGAGGAAACTATGGCTACACCTTC. Based on the CDR3 plus reference TRBV18 and TRBJ1-2, the full variable domain is NAGVMQNPRHLVRRRGQEARLRCSPMKGHSHVYWYRQLPEEGLKFMVYLQKENIIDESGMPKERFSAEFPKEGPSILRIQQVVRGDSAAYFCASSIGSGGNYGYTFGSGTRLTVV.

V gene TRBV7-8 combines with J gene TRBJ2-2, with TRBD2 identical over 13 bases. The germline V gene encodes CDR1 SGHVS and CDR2 FQNEAQ. Losses at the gene ends were 3 bases for V and 11 bases for J; bases not matched to a gene: 12. CDR3 size: 17 residues. CDR3 DNA sequence: TGTGCCAGCAGCTTTACAACGGGACTAGCGGGAAATTCTGAGCTGTTTTTT. It specifies CASSFTTGLAGNSELFF.

In regard to this clone: Germline is not matched at one junction end, which may reflect a read error. The chain combines TRBV7-9 with TRBJ2-2; TRBD1 is a possible D gene (6 bases). Germline CDR1 is SEHNR and CDR2 is FQNEAQ (reference sequence). This CDR3 is built from 15 residues. CDR3 in DNA: TGTTCCAGCAGCACCCGGGACAAGAACACCGGGGAGCTGTTTTTT. Translating it yields CSSSTRDKNTGELFF.

As to this clone: The junction shows a germline mismatch at one end, possibly a read error. This rearrangement joins TRBV7-7 to TRBJ2-7, with TRBD1 matching 10 bases. This CDR3 region has 15 residues. CDR1 SSHAT and CDR2 FNYEAQ come from the germline V gene (reference sequence). In DNA, the CDR3 is TGTGCTAGCAGCCTGGGGGGGACAGGGGATTACGAGCAGTACTTC. As protein: CASSLGGTGDYEQYF. The full variable domain, with the rest looked up from reference TRBV7-7 and TRBJ2-7, is GAGVSQSPRYKVTKRGQDVTLRCDPISSHATLYWYQQALGQGPEFLTYFNYEAQPDKSGLPSDRFSAERPEGSISTLTIQRTEQRDSAMYRCASSLGGTGDYEQYFGPGTRLTVT.

This chain joins TRBV29-1 and TRBJ2-7; 7 bases line up with TRBD2. Germline V gene lookup returns CDR1 SQVTM and CDR2 ANQGSEA. The CDR3 runs 12 residues. V dropped 4 bases and J dropped 4; count of bases not matched to a gene: 4. CDR3 loop: CSVGVAGYEQYF. Here the CDR3 DNA reads TGCAGCGTTGGGGTAGCGGGTTACGAGCAGTACTTC.

The J gene is TRBJ2-3, the V gene TRBV9, with TRBD2 identical over 7 bases. The ends lost 0 bases at V and 7 bases at J; junction bases unmatched: 5. The V gene's germline CDR1 is SGDLS and CDR2 YYNGEE. There are 14 residues in the CDR3. The CDR3 DNA sequence: TGTGCCAGCAGCGTAGATACTAGCGTGAATACGCAGTATTTT. Its protein product is CASSVDTSVNTQYF.

The rearrangement uses TRBV19 and TRBJ2-7; 9 bases line up with TRBD1. Per germline, CDR1 LNHDA and CDR2 SQIVND (reference sequence). The CDR3 spans 15 residues. Unmatched junction bases numbered 9, after V lost 5 bases and J lost 4 bases. CDR3: CASSETGQGRYEQYF. The CDR3 DNA reads TGTGCCAGTAGTGAGACGGGACAGGGTAGGTACGAGCAGTACTTC.

This clone was counted once. The chain carries TRBV2 and TRBJ1-5, with 7 bases lining up with TRBD1. Germline CDR1 reads SNHLY; CDR2 reads FYNNEI. The J segment lost 4 bases and the V segment lost 2 bases, leaving 5 bases of the junction unmatched. The CDR3 spans 15 residues. In DNA form, the CDR3 reads TGTGCCAGCAGTGAACGGGGACAGCCAAATCAGCCCCAGCATTTT. Its protein product is CASSERGQPNQPQHF.

The chain has TRBV2 and TRBJ2-3; maybe TRBD2 (5 bases). The CDR3 is 13 residues long. Germline-derived CDR1 and CDR2 are SNHLY and FYNNEI. Trimming cost V 4 bases and J 7 bases, with 12 bases left between them. CDR3 residues: CASSVEVGNTQYF. In nucleotides, the CDR3 is TGTGCCAGCAGTGTGGAGGTTGGCAATACGCAGTATTTT.

The chain joins TRBV7-2 to TRBJ2-2; TRBD1 matches 7 bases. Germline V gives CDR1 SGHTA, CDR2 FQGNSA. The V gene end was trimmed by 5 bases and the J gene end by 4 bases; junction bases not matched to a gene: 7. This CDR3 is 15 amino acids long. The CDR3 DNA reads as TGTGCCAGCAGCCCGCTGGGACAGAGCACCGGGGAGCTGTTTTTT. Amino acid sequence: CASSPLGQSTGELFF.

The chain carries TRBV9 and TRBJ2-7; TRBD2 aligns across 11 bases. V shed 0 bases, J shed 3 bases, and the junction held 5 bases outside the gene matches. CDR1 is SGDLS, CDR2 YYNGEE, per germline. The CDR3 extends over 16 amino acids. In DNA, the CDR3 is TGTGCCAGCAGCGTAGCTACAGGGACTAGCGGCTACGAGCAGTACTTC. Amino acid sequence: CASSVATGTSGYEQYF.

The chain recombines TRBV2 with TRBJ1-4, with D tentatively TRBD1 (5 bases). V was cut by 4 bases and J by 12 bases, with 6 bases left in between. The CDR3 covers 10 residues. Germline V gene lookup returns CDR1 SNHLY and CDR2 FYNNEI. Here the CDR3 DNA reads TGTGCCAGCAGTGTAGGGGAACTGTTTTTT. Its translation: CASSVGELFF.

The chain has TRBV2 and TRBJ1-5, with D unresolved. This CDR3 is built from 14 residues. Trimming took 7 bases from V and 0 from J, leaving 10 bases between them. Looked up from germline, CDR1 is SNHLY and CDR2 is FYNNEI. CDR3 region: CASIAGNSNQPQHF. CDR3 in DNA: TGTGCCAGCATTGCGGGGAATAGCAATCAGCCCCAGCATTTT. The variable domain in full, with the rest retrieved from reference TRBV2 and TRBJ1-5, is EPEVTQTPSHQVTQMGQEVILRCVPISNHLYFYWYRQILGQKVEFLVSFYNNEISEKSEIFDDQFSVERPDGSNFTLKIRSTKLEDSAMYFCASIAGNSNQPQHFGDGTRLSIL.

This clone has a handful of counts. V is TRBV5-4 and J is TRBJ2-1; TRBD2 matches at 7 bases. The trim removed 9 bases at V and 0 bases at J, leaving 9 bases unmatched. The CDR3 has 15 amino acids. Germline CDR1 is SGHNT and CDR2 is YYREEE (reference sequence). The CDR3: CATLPGGSSYNEQFF. The CDR3, as DNA: TGTGCCACCTTACCAGGCGGGAGCTCCTACAATGAGCAGTTCTTC.

The rearrangement links TRBV30 to TRBJ1-5; 7 nucleotides align to TRBD1. In germline, CDR1 is GTSNPN, CDR2 SVGIG (reference sequence). The CDR3 sequence is 14 residues long. V trimming: 4 bases; J trimming: 4 bases; junction bases outside the gene matches: 7. CDR3 in amino acids: CAWNRQGPNQPQHF. The DNA of the CDR3 is TGTGCCTGGAACCGACAGGGCCCTAATCAGCCCCAGCATTTT.

In DNA form, the CDR3 reads TGTGCCAGCAGCTCGGAGCCGAACTATGGCTACACCTTC. Encoded protein: CASSSEPNYGYTF. The chain uses TRBV9 and TRBJ1-2; D uncertain. V lost 4 bases, J lost 2 bases, and 9 bases lay in between. From germline, CDR1 is SGDLS and CDR2 YYNGEE. CDR3 length: 13 residues. Combining the CDR3 with reference TRBV9 and TRBJ1-2 gives the whole variable domain DSGVTQTPKHLITATGQRVTLRCSPRSGDLSVYWYQQSLDQGLQFLIQYYNGEERAKGNILERFSAQQFPDLHSELNLSSLELGDSALYFCASSSEPNYGYTFGSGTRLTVV.

The rearrangement uses TRBV11-2 and TRBJ2-2; 9 bases agree with TRBD2. Trimming removed 10 bases from V and 8 bases from J; junction bases left unmatched: 11. This CDR3 contains 14 residues. Per the germline V gene, CDR1 is SGHAT and CDR2 is FQNNGV. CDR3: CATSRREGPGELFF. The CDR3 DNA reads as TGTGCCACCTCCAGGCGGGAGGGCCCTGGGGAGCTGTTTTTT.

The V and J genes are TRBV5-1 and TRBJ2-7, with 10 nucleotides matching TRBD2. This CDR3 has 15 amino acids. Germline CDR1 SGHRS, CDR2 YFSETQ. The V segment lost 0 bases and the J segment 5 bases; nucleotides outside the gene matches: 5. As DNA, the CDR3 is TGCGCCAGCAGCTTGGATCTAGCGGGAGTCAACGAGCAGTACTTC. Protein product: CASSLDLAGVNEQYF.

The V gene is TRBV4-3, the J gene TRBJ2-1, with a weak D call TRBD1 (5 bases). The CDR3 runs 16 residues. The germline V gene encodes CDR1 LGHNA and CDR2 YSLEER. Trimming cost V 0 bases and J 5 bases, with 14 bases left between them. For the CDR3, the DNA is TGCGCCAGCAGCCAAGATGCAGCTCCCAGGGACAATGAGCAGTTCTTC. This codes for CASSQDAAPRDNEQFF.

The V gene is TRBV27, the J gene TRBJ2-3; 7 bases map to TRBD2. J was trimmed by 2 bases and V by 6 bases; bases with no gene match: 14. Germline V gene lookup returns CDR1 MNHEY and CDR2 SMNVEV (reference sequence). The CDR3 extends over 17 amino acids. In DNA form, the CDR3 reads TGTGCCAGCAGGCGCGCTGTTTTAGCGGGCCCCACAGATACGCAGTATTTT. It codes for CASRRAVLAGPTDTQYF.

This sequence joins TRBV21-1 and TRBJ2-1; whether TRBD2, the table's D call, matches the DNA was not checked. TRBV21-1 is shown as a pseudogene. CDR3 size: 18 residues. CDR3 in DNA: TGTGCCAGCAGCAAAGCGAATTCCGCGCGGTTATCCTACAATGAGCAGTTCTTC. Protein sequence: CASSKANSARLSYNEQFF.

This chain uses TRBV5-1 with TRBJ2-1; the match to TRBD2 covers 12 bases. CDR1 SGHRS and CDR2 YFSETQ come from the germline V gene. The CDR3 is made up of 15 amino acids. J lost 8 bases, V lost 0 bases, and 3 bases had no gene match. In DNA, the CDR3 is TGCGCCAGCAGCTTGGACCTAGCGGGAGGGGATGAGCAGTTCTTC. This translates into CASSLDLAGGDEQFF.

About this clone itself: The sample has other DNA sequences that encode this CDR3 too. CDR3 sequence: CASSLGSRLETQYF. CDR3 sequence (DNA): TGCGCCAGCAGCTTGGGTTCCAGGTTAGAGACCCAGTACTTC. The chain is built from TRBV5-1 and TRBJ2-5; D unclear. Trimming left V 0 bases short and J 4 bases short, with 10 bases between. This CDR3 comprises 14 residues. CDR1 SGHRS and CDR2 YFSETQ come from the germline V gene.